This TCR beta chain stems from a study of blood T cells in healthy people across ages. The CDR3 length is 13 residues. The germline CDR1 and CDR2 sequences are MNHNY and SVGAGI (reference sequence). Trimming stripped 5 bases from V and 7 bases from J, with 14 bases between. Through a sample-barcoded 5' primer and a J-beta primer mix, a second PCR was run for about 6 to 12 cycles. Individual samples furnished no less than 2.5 million CDR3-containing paired-end reads apiece. TCRdb analysed the 5' RACE reads with MiXCR anew, one entry per CDR3 protein. Of about 1.8 million distinct CDR3 sequences listed, roughly 50% are singletons.

The gene calls are TRBV6-6 and TRBJ1-2, with a weak D call TRBD1 (6 bases). The TCR comes from a woman aged 40-49 years in good health. Sequenced: blood. The CDR3 loop reads CASSDKLGAGYTF. The DNA for the CDR3 is TGTGCCAGCAGTGATAAACTGGGGGCTGGCTACACCTTC.